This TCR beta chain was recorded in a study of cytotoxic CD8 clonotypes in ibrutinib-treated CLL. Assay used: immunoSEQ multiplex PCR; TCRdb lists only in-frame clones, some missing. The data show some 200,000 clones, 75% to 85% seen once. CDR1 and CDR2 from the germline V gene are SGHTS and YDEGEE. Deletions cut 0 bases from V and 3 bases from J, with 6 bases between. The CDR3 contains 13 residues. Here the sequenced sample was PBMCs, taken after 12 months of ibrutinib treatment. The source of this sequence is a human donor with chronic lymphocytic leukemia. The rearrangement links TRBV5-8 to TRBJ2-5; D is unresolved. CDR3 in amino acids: CASSLGGKETQYF. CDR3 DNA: TGTGCCAGCAGCTTGGGGGGAAAAGAGACCCAGTACTTC.